Only a few counts were recorded for the clone carrying this TCR beta chain. What it binds is unknown. The germline CDR1 and CDR2 sequences are SGHAT and FQNNGV. The CDR3 is 15 residues long. Germline trimming cut 1 base from V and 5 bases from J; bases unmatched to any gene: 7. This sample stems from a study of identical twins. Overall study results and limits: Within cord blood, abundant beta clonotypes carried fewer insertions, but memory repertoires showed no such trend. Compared with models, monozygotic twins showed more out-of-frame TCR alpha sharing.

TCRdb reanalysed the 5' RACE reads using MiXCR and keeps one entry per CDR3 protein. The sample has roughly 1,500,000 distinct CDR3 sequences, around 33% seen once. Material for sequencing was cord blood. The rearrangement joins TRBV11-2 to TRBJ2-5, with 7 bases that match TRBD1. The clonotype comes from a newborn girl in good health. CDR3 residues: CASSLGFQGVETQYF. The CDR3 nucleotides are TGTGCCAGCAGCTTAGGGTTCCAGGGGGTGGAGACCCAGTACTTC.